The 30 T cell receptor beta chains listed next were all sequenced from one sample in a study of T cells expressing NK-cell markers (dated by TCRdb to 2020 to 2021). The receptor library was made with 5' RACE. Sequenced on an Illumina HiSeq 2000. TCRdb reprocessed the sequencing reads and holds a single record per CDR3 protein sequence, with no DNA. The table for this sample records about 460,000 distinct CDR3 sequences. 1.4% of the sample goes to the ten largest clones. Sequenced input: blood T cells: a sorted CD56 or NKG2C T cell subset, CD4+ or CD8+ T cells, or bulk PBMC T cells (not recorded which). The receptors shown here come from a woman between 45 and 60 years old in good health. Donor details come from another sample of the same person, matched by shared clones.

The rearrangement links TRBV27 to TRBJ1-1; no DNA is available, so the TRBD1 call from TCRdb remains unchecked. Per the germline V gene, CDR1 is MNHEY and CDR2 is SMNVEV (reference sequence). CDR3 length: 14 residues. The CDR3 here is CASSPTGANTEAFF.

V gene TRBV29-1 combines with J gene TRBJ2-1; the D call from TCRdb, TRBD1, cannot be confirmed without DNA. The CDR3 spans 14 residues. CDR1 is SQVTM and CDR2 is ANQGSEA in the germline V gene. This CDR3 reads CSVTGTGGPNEQFF.

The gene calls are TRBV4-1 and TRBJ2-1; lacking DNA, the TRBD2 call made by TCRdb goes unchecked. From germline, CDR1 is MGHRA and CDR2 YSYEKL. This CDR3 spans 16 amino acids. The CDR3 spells CASRLNSGSKTNEQFF.

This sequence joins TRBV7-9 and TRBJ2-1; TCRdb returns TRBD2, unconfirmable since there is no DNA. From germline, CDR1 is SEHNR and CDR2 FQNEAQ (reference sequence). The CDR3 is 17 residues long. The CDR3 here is CASSPRRGLAGGGEQFF. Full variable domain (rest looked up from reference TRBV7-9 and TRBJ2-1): DTGVSQNPRHKITKRGQNVTFRCDPISEHNRLYWYRQTLGQGPEFLTYFQNEAQLEKSRLLSDRFSAERPKGSFSTLEIQRTEQGDSAMYLCASSPRRGLAGGGEQFFGPGTRLTVL.

The CDR3 region is CASSSSSVHEQFF. The chain carries TRBV5-6 and TRBJ2-1; as DNA is missing, the TRBD2 call by TCRdb cannot be tested. The CDR3 extends over 13 amino acids. Germline V gene sequence: CDR1 SGHDT, CDR2 YYEEEE.

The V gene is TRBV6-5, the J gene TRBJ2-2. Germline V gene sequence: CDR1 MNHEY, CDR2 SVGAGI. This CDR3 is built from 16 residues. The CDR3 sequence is CASSYSRVVNTGELFF.

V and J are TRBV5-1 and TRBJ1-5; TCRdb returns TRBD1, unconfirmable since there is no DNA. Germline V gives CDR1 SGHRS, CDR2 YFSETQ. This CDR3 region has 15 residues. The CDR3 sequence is CASSPGQGDNQPQHF.

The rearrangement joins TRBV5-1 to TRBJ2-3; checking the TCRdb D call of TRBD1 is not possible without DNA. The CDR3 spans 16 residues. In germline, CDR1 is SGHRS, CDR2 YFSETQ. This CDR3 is CASSLATTGATDTQYF.

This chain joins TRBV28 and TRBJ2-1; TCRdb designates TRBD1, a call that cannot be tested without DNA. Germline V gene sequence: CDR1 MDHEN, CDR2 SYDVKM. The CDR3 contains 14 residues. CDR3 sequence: CASSGGQAYNEQFF.

This CDR3 is CAWSVVPGLSHNEQFF. The V call is TRBV30, the J call TRBJ2-1; TCRdb reports TRBD2, a call that lacks DNA to check it against. In germline, CDR1 is GTSNPN, CDR2 SVGIG (reference sequence). This CDR3 has 16 residues.

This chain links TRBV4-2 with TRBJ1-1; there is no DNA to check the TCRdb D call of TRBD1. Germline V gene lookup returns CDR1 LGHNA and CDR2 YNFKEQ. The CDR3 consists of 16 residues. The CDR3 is CASSQDSARENTEAFF.

The CDR3 here is CASSYLGLAVTDTQYF. The gene calls are TRBV6-7 and TRBJ2-3; without DNA, the TCRdb call of TRBD2 cannot be checked. TRBV6-7 is labeled an ORF, and its function is uncertain. This CDR3 contains 16 residues.

This chain's CDR3 is CASSQGLAGGGTQYF. The rearrangement uses TRBV3-1 and TRBJ2-3; TCRdb's D call, TRBD2, is unchecked because there is no DNA. Per germline, CDR1 LGHDT and CDR2 YNNKEL (reference sequence). The CDR3 is 15 amino acids.

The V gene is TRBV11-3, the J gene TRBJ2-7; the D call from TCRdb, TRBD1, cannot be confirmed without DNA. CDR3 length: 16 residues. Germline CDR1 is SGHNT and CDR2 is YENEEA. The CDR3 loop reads CASSLGGRDGSYEQYF.

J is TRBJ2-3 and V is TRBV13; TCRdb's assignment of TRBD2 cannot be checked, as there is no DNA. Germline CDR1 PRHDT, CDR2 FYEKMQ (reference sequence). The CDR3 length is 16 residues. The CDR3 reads CASSFPGLAGADTQYF.

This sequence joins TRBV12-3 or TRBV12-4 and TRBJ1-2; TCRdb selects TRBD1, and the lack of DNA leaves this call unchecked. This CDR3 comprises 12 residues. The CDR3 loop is CASRGTAYGYTF.

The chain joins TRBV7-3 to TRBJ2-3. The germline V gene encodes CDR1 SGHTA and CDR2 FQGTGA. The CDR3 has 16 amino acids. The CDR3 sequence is CASSLTSGYPTDTQYF.

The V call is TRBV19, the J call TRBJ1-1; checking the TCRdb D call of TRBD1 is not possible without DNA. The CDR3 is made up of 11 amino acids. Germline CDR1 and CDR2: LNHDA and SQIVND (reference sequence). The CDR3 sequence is CASGGLLQAFF.

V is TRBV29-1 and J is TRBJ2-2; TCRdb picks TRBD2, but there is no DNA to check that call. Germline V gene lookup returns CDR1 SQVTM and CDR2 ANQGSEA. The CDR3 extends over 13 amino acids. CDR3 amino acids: CSVEGGLAGELFF.

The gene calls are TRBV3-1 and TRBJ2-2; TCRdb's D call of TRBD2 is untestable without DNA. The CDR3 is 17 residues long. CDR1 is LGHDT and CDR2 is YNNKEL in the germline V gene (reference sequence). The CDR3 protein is CASSQERLALRAGELFF.

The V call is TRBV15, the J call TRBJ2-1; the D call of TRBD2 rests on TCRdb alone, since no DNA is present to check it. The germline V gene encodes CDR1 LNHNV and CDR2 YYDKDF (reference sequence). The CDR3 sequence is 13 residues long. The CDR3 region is CATGGHSYNEQFF.

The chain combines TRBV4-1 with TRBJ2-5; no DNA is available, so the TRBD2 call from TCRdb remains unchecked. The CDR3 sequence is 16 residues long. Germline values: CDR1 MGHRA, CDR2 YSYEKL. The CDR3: CASSQEPSGLAGPQYF.

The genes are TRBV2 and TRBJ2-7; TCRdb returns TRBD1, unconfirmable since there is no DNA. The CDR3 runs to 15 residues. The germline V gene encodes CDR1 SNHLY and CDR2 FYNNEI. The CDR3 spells CASSEPGQGDYEQYF.

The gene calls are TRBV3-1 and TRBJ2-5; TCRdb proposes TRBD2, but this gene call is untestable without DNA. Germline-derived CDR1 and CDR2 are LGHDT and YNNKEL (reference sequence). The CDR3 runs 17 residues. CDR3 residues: CASSQARGRGGQETQYF.

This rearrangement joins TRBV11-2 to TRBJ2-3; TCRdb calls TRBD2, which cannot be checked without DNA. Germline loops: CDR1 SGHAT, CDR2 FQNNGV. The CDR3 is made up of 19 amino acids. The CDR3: CASSETGTSRRGGRDTQYF.

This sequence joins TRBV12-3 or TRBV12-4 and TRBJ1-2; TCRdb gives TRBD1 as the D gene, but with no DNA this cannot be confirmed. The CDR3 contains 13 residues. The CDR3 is CASSSGGERSCTF.

The CDR3 here is CASSQDRGARGYTF. The chain couples TRBV4-1 to TRBJ1-2; TCRdb gives TRBD1 as the D gene, but with no DNA this cannot be confirmed. This CDR3 has 14 residues. Germline loops: CDR1 MGHRA, CDR2 YSYEKL.

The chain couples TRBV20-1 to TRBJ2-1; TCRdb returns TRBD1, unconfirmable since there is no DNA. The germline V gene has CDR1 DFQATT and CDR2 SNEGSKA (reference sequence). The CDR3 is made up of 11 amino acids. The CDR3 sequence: CSAGDSFEQFF.

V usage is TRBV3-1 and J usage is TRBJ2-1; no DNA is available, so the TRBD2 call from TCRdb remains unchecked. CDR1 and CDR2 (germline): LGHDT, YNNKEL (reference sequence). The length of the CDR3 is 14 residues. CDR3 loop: CASSPSAGYNEQFF.

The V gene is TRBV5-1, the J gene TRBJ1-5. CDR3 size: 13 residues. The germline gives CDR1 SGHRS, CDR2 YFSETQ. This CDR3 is CASRDDSGQPQHF.